These 18 T cell receptor beta chains share one sample of origin, sequenced in a study of beta chain features in type 1 diabetes. General study results and limits: Shorter TCRB CDR3s, moderately but significantly so, were found in Type 1 diabetes patients in all four CD4+ subsets.

Antigens for these TCRs are unknown. The study reverse transcribed the entire isolated RNA, so it sequenced expressed TCRB transcripts. Profiling relied on immunoSEQ multiplex PCR, and the TCRdb table lists in-frame clones only, not all of them. The data hold roughly 340,000 clones, with over 10% observed a single time. Source material: naive CD4+ T cells from blood. These TCRs come from a woman between 18 and 30 years old with type 1 diabetes.

There are a few counts of this clone. The rearrangement joins TRBV7-3 to TRBJ2-1; 10 bases are a match to TRBD2. CDR1 is SGHTA and CDR2 is FQGTGA in the germline V gene. With 5 bases clipped from V and 4 bases from J, the junction kept 5 bases outside the gene matches. The CDR3 extends over 15 amino acids. The CDR3 spells CASSRTSGYYNEQFF. The CDR3 coding sequence is TGTGCCAGCAGCCGGACTAGCGGATATTACAATGAGCAGTTCTTC.

This chain connects TRBV5-6 to TRBJ2-1; no clear D. V lost 3 bases and J 8 bases, leaving 18 bases between the germline ends. CDR1 is SGHDT, CDR2 YYEEEE, per germline. The CDR3 contains 15 residues. The CDR3 is CASSYGWPRGDEQFF. The CDR3 DNA is TGTGCCAGCAGCTACGGGTGGCCCCGAGGCGATGAGCAGTTCTTC.

This clone was counted a few times. The rearrangement links TRBV27 to TRBJ2-7; D may be TRBD1 (6 bases). The germline gives CDR1 MNHEY, CDR2 SMNVEV (reference sequence). This CDR3 has 15 amino acids. V was trimmed by 6 bases and J by 6 bases, leaving 21 bases between them. The CDR3 sequence is CASRSTGTRGGEQYF. In nucleotides, the CDR3 is TGTGCCAGCAGGTCTACAGGGACCCGAGGTGGCGAGCAGTACTTC.

The chain is built from TRBV30 and TRBJ2-7, with 7 bases fitting TRBD1. Germline CDR1 and CDR2: GTSNPN and SVGIG (reference sequence). There are 13 residues in the CDR3. V was pared by 2 bases and J by 5 bases, with 6 bases of the junction left unmatched. CDR3 region: CAWSRTGVDEQYF. The CDR3 region has the DNA TGTGCCTGGAGTCGAACAGGGGTGGACGAGCAGTACTTC.

J is TRBJ2-7 and V is TRBV28; 7 nucleotides align to TRBD2. CDR1 and CDR2 from the germline V gene are MDHEN and SYDVKM. This CDR3 contains 13 residues. Losses at the gene ends were 5 bases for V and 2 bases for J; bases not matched to a gene: 3. The CDR3 loop is CASSLSGTYEQYF. CDR3 bases: TGTGCCAGCAGTCTGAGCGGGACCTACGAGCAGTACTTC.

This sequence joins TRBV4-1 and TRBJ2-1, with a tentative D call TRBD2 (6 bases). The CDR3 extends over 16 amino acids. Trimming removed 1 base at V and 5 bases at J, with 15 bases between. Per the germline V gene, CDR1 is MGHRA and CDR2 is YSYEKL. CDR3 protein: CASSQGTIAANNEQFF. The CDR3 nucleotides are TGCGCCAGCAGCCAAGGGACCATAGCGGCTAACAATGAGCAGTTCTTC.

A few counts support this clone. Different DNA sequences within this sample yield the same CDR3. The chain combines TRBV30 with TRBJ1-2, with D tentatively TRBD1 (5 bases). This CDR3 contains 12 residues. Germline CDR1 and CDR2: GTSNPN and SVGIG (reference sequence). Trimming stripped 0 bases from V and 8 bases from J, with 10 bases between. In DNA, the CDR3 is TGTGCCTGGAGTGTCGGGGGTGGGGGCTACACCTTC. Encoded protein: CAWSVGGGGYTF.

The chain combines TRBV12-5 with TRBJ1-6; D ambiguous. Deletions cut 6 bases from V and 7 bases from J, with 10 bases between. The CDR3 is made up of 13 amino acids. CDR1 and CDR2 from the germline V gene are LGHNT and FRNRAP. CDR3: CASGRYGNSPLHF. The CDR3 DNA reads TGTGCTAGTGGCCGATACGGGAATTCACCCCTCCACTTT.

This clone has just a few counts. This chain links TRBV2 with TRBJ2-2, with D unclear. The V gene's germline CDR1 is SNHLY and CDR2 FYNNEI. V lost 9 bases and J lost 4, with 6 bases in between. This CDR3 region has 11 residues. The CDR3 here is CASHSTGELFF. In DNA, the CDR3 is TGTGCCAGTCACTCCACCGGGGAGCTGTTTTTT.

This clone was seen a handful of times. The chain joins TRBV19 to TRBJ1-6, with TRBD1 matching over 7 bases. Germline CDR1 LNHDA, CDR2 SQIVND (reference sequence). V trimming: 7 bases; J trimming: 10 bases; junction bases outside the gene matches: 10. The CDR3 is 14 residues long. For the CDR3, the DNA is TGTGCCAGTACCGCGACAGGGCTCAGGTCACCCCTCCACTTT. Its protein product is CASTATGLRSPLHF.

The table lists this clone with a few counts. V usage is TRBV5-1 and J usage is TRBJ2-5; 9 bases are shared with TRBD1. The end of the DNA aligns better with TRBJ2-7, so the J call may be wrong. Looked up from germline, CDR1 is SGHRS and CDR2 is YFSETQ. This CDR3 region has 14 residues. In nucleotides, the CDR3 is TGCGCCAGCTCCCTCGGGACAGGGCCCAACGAGCAGTACTTC. It translates to CASSLGTGPNEQYF.

This clone has more than one count but fewer than ten. The rearrangement links TRBV19 to TRBJ2-1; D not resolved. Germline CDR1 reads LNHDA; CDR2 reads SQIVND (reference sequence). This CDR3 has 11 residues. Trimming cost V 6 bases and J 5 bases, with 5 bases left between them. DNA for the CDR3: TGTGCCAGTAGCCCCGACAATGAGCAGTTCTTC. Translation: CASSPDNEQFF.

This clone was found a few times. The chain recombines TRBV11-2 with TRBJ1-1; D is perhaps TRBD1 (6 bases). V lost 6 bases and J 7 bases, leaving 18 bases between the germline ends. The CDR3 sequence is 14 residues long. Germline values: CDR1 SGHAT, CDR2 FQNNGV. CDR3 nucleotide sequence: TGTGCCAGCAGTTACAGGGCCCCGTATGGTGAAGCTTTCTTT. Translation: CASSYRAPYGEAFF.

V and J are TRBV6-5 and TRBJ2-5; 9 positions agree with TRBD1. V gave up 5 bases and J gave up 7 bases; unmatched junction bases: 8. CDR1 is MNHEY and CDR2 is SVGAGI in the germline V gene. The length of the CDR3 is 14 residues. The CDR3 here is CASSPGTGLGTQYF. The DNA of the CDR3 is TGTGCCAGCAGTCCCGGGACAGGGCTCGGGACCCAGTACTTC.

The chain uses TRBV28 and TRBJ1-1; 7 positions agree with TRBD1. The germline CDR1 and CDR2 sequences are MDHEN and SYDVKM. Trimming took 5 bases from V and 6 from J; bases not matched to a gene: 12. The CDR3 runs to 15 residues. CDR3 residues: CASSIRGQVYSEAFF. The DNA of the CDR3 is TGTGCCAGCAGTATCCGTGGACAGGTTTATTCTGAAGCTTTCTTT.

This chain joins TRBV4-3 and TRBJ2-1; possible D gene TRBD2, 5 bases. The ends were cut back, 2 bases at V and 3 bases at J, with 11 bases in the middle. The CDR3 is made up of 15 amino acids. Per the germline V gene, CDR1 is LGHNA and CDR2 is YSLEER. CDR3 sequence reads: CASSQNTEVYNEQFF. The DNA for the CDR3 is TGCGCCAGCAGCCAAAACACGGAGGTCTACAATGAGCAGTTCTTC.

A few counts support this clone. This sequence joins TRBV29-1 and TRBJ2-1; 14 bases align to TRBD2. The CDR3 is 17 amino acids. The V segment lost 7 bases and the J segment 4 bases; nucleotides outside the gene matches: 12. Per germline, CDR1 SQVTM and CDR2 ANQGSEA. The CDR3 sequence is CSAPGTSGSLGYNEQFF. The CDR3 DNA reads as TGCAGCGCACCCGGGACTAGCGGGAGTCTAGGGTACAATGAGCAGTTCTTC.

V usage is TRBV20-1 and J usage is TRBJ2-5; no clear D gene. This CDR3 spans 11 amino acids. V was shortened by 3 bases and J by 5 bases, with 7 bases between the two germline ends. Germline-derived CDR1 and CDR2 are DFQATT and SNEGSKA (reference sequence). The CDR3 loop reads CSASSRETQYF. The CDR3, as DNA: TGCAGTGCTAGTTCCAGGGAGACCCAGTACTTC.